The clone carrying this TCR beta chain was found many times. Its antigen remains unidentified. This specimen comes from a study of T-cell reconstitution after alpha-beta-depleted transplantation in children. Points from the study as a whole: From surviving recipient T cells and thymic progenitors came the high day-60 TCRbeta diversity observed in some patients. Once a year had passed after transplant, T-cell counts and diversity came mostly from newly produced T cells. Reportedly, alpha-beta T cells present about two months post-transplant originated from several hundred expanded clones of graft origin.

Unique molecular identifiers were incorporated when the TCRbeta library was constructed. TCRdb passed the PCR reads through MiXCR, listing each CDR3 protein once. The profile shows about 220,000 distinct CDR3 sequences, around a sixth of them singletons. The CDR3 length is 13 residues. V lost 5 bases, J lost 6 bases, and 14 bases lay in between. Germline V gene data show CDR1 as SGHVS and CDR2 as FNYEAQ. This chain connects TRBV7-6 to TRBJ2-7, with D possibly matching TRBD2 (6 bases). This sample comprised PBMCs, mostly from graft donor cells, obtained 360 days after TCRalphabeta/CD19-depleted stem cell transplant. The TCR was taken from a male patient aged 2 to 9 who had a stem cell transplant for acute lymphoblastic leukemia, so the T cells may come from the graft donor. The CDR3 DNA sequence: TGTGCCAGCAGCCAACGGGGGTTTGCCGAGCAGTACTTC. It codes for CASSQRGFAEQYF. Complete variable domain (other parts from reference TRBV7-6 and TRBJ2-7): GAGVSQSPRYKVTKRGQDVALRCDPISGHVSLYWYRQALGQGPEFLTYFNYEAQQDKSGLPNDRFSAERPEGSISTLTIQRTEQRDSAMYRCASSQRGFAEQYFGPGTRLTVT.